The 6 T cell receptor beta chains below all came from one sample that was sequenced in a study of blood T cell repertoires in COVID-19. The data were produced by immunoSEQ multiplex PCR, yet TCRdb's version contains in-frame clones alone and is incomplete. Found here are 60,000 to 80,000 clones, 85% of them singletons; the top ten hold approximately 25%. Material: peripheral blood. The receptors were gathered from a man aged 50 to 60 with acute or convalescent COVID-19.

The chain carries TRBV5-4 and TRBJ1-2; the match to TRBD1 covers 8 bases. The germline V gene encodes CDR1 SGHNT and CDR2 YYREEE (reference sequence). This CDR3 region has 15 residues. V lost 4 bases to trimming and J lost 2 bases; unmatched junction nucleotides: 7. The CDR3 loop reads CASSGIRTGNYGYTF. CDR3 DNA sequence: TGTGCCAGCAGCGGAATCCGGACAGGGAACTATGGCTACACCTTC.

CDR3 coding DNA: TGTGCCAGCAGTTACGCCGCTCTACCGCAAGAGACCCAGTACTTC. Translation gives CASSYAALPQETQYF. The rearrangement uses TRBV6-5 and TRBJ2-5; no clear D gene. CDR1 MNHEY and CDR2 SVGAGI come from the germline V gene. Deletions cut 2 bases from V and 2 bases from J, with 12 bases between. This CDR3 has 15 residues.

V gene TRBV9 combines with J gene TRBJ1-2; maybe TRBD1 (6 bases). Trimming cost V 0 bases and J 2 bases, with 14 bases left between them. Germline assignment: CDR1 SGDLS and CDR2 YYNGEE. The length of the CDR3 is 16 residues. As DNA, the CDR3 is TGTGCCAGCAGCGTAGACGGCAGGGGTGAGAACTATGGCTACACCTTC. Protein product: CASSVDGRGENYGYTF.

The gene calls are TRBV15 and TRBJ2-3, with TRBD2 matching over 15 bases. The trim removed 8 bases at V and 2 bases at J, leaving 5 bases unmatched. Germline V CDR1 and CDR2: LNHNV, YYDKDF (reference sequence). The CDR3 consists of 16 residues. The CDR3 sequence is CATLGLAGGLTDTQYF. CDR3 sequence (DNA): TGTGCCACCCTGGGACTAGCGGGGGGACTCACAGATACGCAGTATTTT.

V gene TRBV27 combines with J gene TRBJ1-5; 10 nucleotides align to TRBD1. Germline V gene sequence: CDR1 MNHEY, CDR2 SMNVEV (reference sequence). This CDR3 region has 15 residues. With 5 bases clipped from V and 11 bases from J, the junction kept 12 bases outside the gene matches. The CDR3 sequence: CASSDGDRGFLAQHF. The CDR3 DNA reads as TGTGCCAGCAGTGATGGGGACAGGGGATTTTTAGCCCAGCATTTT.

In its sample, this clone was seen once. The chain carries TRBV3-1 (or the pseudogene TRBV3-2) and TRBJ2-5, with 9 bases identical to TRBD1. Looked up from germline, CDR1 is LGHDT and CDR2 is YNNKEL (reference sequence). V lost 4 bases, J lost 5 bases, and 8 bases stayed unmatched. The CDR3 spans 15 residues. The CDR3 region is CASSPGTGRRETQYF. CDR3 sequence (DNA): TGTGCCAGCAGCCCGGGGACAGGGAGGAGGGAGACCCAGTACTTC.